These 8 T cell receptor beta chains originate from one sample sequenced in a study of CD8 T cells in ankylosing spondylitis. In TCRdb, the 5' RACE reads were re-called with MiXCR into one record per CDR3 protein. The sample includes 350,000 or so distinct CDR3 sequences, around 15% of them seen just once. The sequenced sample was blood, either unsorted or a sorted T cell fraction (not recorded which). The receptors were sampled from a male donor with ankylosing spondylitis or in good health (not recorded which).

The rearrangement joins TRBV5-1 to TRBJ2-3, with a tentative D call TRBD2 (5 bases). The ends were cut back, 4 bases at V and 5 bases at J, with 17 bases in the middle. CDR3 size: 15 residues. Germline V gene data show CDR1 as SGHRS and CDR2 as YFSETQ. Here the CDR3 reads CASSLRTGIGDTQYF. The CDR3 bases are TGCGCCAGCAGCCTTAGGACTGGCATTGGAGATACGCAGTATTTT.

This chain joins TRBV4-2 and TRBJ2-7; tentatively, D is TRBD2 (5 bases). The CDR3 has 18 residues. Germline-derived CDR1 and CDR2 are LGHNA and YNFKEQ. V dropped 0 bases and J dropped 2 bases, with 20 bases sitting between them. The CDR3 bases are TGTGCCAGCAGCCAAGATGGGTCGGGAATCGGGCGCACCTACGAGCAGTACTTC. It encodes CASSQDGSGIGRTYEQYF.

The sample holds a few counts of this clonotype. V usage is TRBV10-3 and J usage is TRBJ2-7; 8 nucleotides agree with TRBD1. The CDR3 has 15 residues. Germline V gene data show CDR1 as ENHRY and CDR2 as SYGVKD. The junction had 8 bases not matched to a gene; V was cut back by 7 bases and J by 0 bases. CDR3 region: CAINGQGSGSYEQYF. As DNA, the CDR3 is TGTGCCATCAATGGACAGGGATCCGGCTCCTACGAGCAGTACTTC.

The V gene is TRBV20-1, the J gene TRBJ1-1; possibly TRBD1 for D (6 bases). The CDR3 contains 14 residues. The V and J ends lost 6 bases and 7 bases respectively, with 21 bases between them. Germline V lookup: CDR1 DFQATT, CDR2 SNEGSKA (reference sequence). The CDR3 region has the DNA TGCAGTGCCCTGAGAGGGGGGGTACAGAGTGAAGCTTTCTTT. The encoded protein is CSALRGGVQSEAFF.

The V gene is TRBV5-1, the J gene TRBJ2-4, with TRBD2 identical over 8 bases. The CDR3 consists of 18 residues. Germline loops: CDR1 SGHRS, CDR2 YFSETQ. J gave up 0 bases and V 1 base, and 9 bases lay outside the gene matches. The CDR3 bases are TGCGCCAGCAGCTTGACTAGCGGTAACTCCATAGCCAAAAACATTCAGTACTTC. It yields the protein CASSLTSGNSIAKNIQYF.

The rearrangement links TRBV2 to TRBJ1-5, with D uncertain. The CDR3 consists of 14 residues. With 1 base removed from V and 5 bases from J, the gap between germline ends came to 9 bases. Germline loops: CDR1 SNHLY, CDR2 FYNNEI. This chain's CDR3 is CASSEGLGYQPQHF. CDR3 nucleotides: TGTGCCAGCAGTGAAGGGTTGGGTTATCAGCCCCAGCATTTT.

The chain couples TRBV5-1 to TRBJ1-1; the match to TRBD1 covers 10 bases. The CDR3 totals 14 residues. Germline V gene lookup returns CDR1 SGHRS and CDR2 YFSETQ. V shed 1 base and J 5 bases; nucleotides not matched to a gene: 2. CDR3 protein: CASSLLGQGTEAFF. For the CDR3, the DNA is TGCGCCAGCAGCTTGCTGGGACAGGGGACTGAAGCTTTCTTT.

This clonotype was detected a few times. The chain couples TRBV10-1 to TRBJ2-7; D is undetermined. The CDR3 has 13 amino acids. Between the trimmed V and J ends, which lost 8 bases and 3 bases, there was a span of 14 bases. Germline V gene data show CDR1 as WNHNN and CDR2 as SYGVQD (reference sequence). The CDR3 nucleotides are TGCGCCAGCCGAGATTCGGACGGCTACGAGCAGTACTTC. Amino acid sequence: CASRDSDGYEQYF.